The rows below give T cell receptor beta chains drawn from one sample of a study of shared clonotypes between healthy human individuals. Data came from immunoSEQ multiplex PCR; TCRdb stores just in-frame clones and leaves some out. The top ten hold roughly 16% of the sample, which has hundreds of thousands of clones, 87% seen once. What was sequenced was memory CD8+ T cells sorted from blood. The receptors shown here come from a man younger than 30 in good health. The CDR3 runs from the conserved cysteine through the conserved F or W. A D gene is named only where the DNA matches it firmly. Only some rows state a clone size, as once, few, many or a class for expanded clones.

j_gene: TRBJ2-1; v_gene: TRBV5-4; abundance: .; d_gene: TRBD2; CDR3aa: CASSLAERGVYNEQFF; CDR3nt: TGTGCCAGCAGCTTGGCCGAGCGGGGGGTCTACAATGAGCAGTTCTTC
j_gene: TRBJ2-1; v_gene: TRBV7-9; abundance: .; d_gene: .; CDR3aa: CASSLVTLRHNEQFF; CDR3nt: TGTGCCAGCAGCTTAGTGACCCTTCGACACAATGAGCAGTTCTTC
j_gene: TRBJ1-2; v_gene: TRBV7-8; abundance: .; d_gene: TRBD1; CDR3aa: CASSSIPGQPNYGYTF; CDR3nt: TGTGCCAGCAGCTCGATACCGGGACAGCCTAACTATGGCTACACCTTC
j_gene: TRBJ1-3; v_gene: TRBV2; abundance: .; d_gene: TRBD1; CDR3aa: CASSVGTALGSGNTIYF; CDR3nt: TGTGCCAGCAGCGTCGGGACAGCCCTGGGTTCTGGAAACACCATATATTTT
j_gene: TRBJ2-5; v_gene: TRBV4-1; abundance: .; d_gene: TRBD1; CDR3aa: CASSQEYPGQRDQETQYF; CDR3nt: TGCGCCAGCAGCCAAGAATATCCGGGACAGAGGGACCAAGAGACCCAGTACTTC
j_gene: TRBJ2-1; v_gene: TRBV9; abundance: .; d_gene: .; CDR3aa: CASSVLRGDYNEQFF; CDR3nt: TGTGCCAGCAGCGTACTGCGGGGCGACTACAATGAGCAGTTCTTC
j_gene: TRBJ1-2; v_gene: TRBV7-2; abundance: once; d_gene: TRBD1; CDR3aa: CASSSIGQGVDYTF; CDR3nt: TGTGCCAGCAGCTCGATCGGACAGGGTGTTGACTACACCTTC
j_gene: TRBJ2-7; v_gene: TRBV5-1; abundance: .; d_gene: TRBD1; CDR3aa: CASSTGTAFWFYEQYF; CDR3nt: TGCGCCAGCAGCACGGGGACAGCTTTTTGGTTCTACGAGCAGTACTTC
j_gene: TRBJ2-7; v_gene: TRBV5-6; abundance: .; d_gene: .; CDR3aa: CASSLTAGGATYEQYF; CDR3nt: TGTGCCAGCAGCTTGACGGCCGGGGGCGCTACCTACGAGCAGTACTTC
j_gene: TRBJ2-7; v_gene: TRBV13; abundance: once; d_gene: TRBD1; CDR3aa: CASSTGGDEQYF; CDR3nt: TGTGCCAGCAGCACAGGGGGCGACGAGCAGTACTTC
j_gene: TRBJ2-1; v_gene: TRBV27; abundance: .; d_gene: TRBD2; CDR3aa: CASSWGGSSYNEQFF; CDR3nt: TGTGCCAGCAGTTGGGGCGGGAGCTCCTACAATGAGCAGTTCTTC
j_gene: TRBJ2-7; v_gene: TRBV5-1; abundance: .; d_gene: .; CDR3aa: CASSLGPALYEQYF; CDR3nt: TGCGCCAGCAGCTTGGGCCCAGCACTGTACGAGCAGTACTTC
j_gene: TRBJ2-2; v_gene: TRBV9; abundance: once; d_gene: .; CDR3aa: CASSGISNTGELFF; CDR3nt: TGTGCCAGCAGCGGGATTTCAAACACCGGGGAGCTGTTTTTT
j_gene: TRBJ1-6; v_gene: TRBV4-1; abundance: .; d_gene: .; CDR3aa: CASSQRSILSYNSPLHF; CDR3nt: TGCGCCAGCAGCCAGAGGAGTATACTCTCCTATAATTCACCCCTCCACTTT
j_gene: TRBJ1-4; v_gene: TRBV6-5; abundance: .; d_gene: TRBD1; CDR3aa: CASSFRQGAREKLFF; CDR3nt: TGTGCCAGCAGCTTCAGACAGGGGGCGCGTGAAAAACTGTTTTTT
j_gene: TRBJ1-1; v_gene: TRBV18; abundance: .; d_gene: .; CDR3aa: CASSPVFGLAEAFF; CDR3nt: TGTGCCAGCTCACCTGTATTCGGCCTCGCTGAAGCTTTCTTT
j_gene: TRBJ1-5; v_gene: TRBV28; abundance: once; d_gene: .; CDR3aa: CASSPRQIWADQPQHF; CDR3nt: TGTGCCAGCAGTCCTCGCCAGATCTGGGCCGATCAGCCCCAGCATTTT
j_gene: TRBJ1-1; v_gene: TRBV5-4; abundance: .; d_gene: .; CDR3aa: CASSYGVNTEAFF; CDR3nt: TGTGCCAGCAGCTATGGAGTGAACACTGAAGCTTTCTTT
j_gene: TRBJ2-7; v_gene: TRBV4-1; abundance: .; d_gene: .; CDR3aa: CASSQEPDTGFEQYF; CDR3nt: TGCGCCAGCAGCCAAGAACCGGACACGGGATTCGAGCAGTACTTC
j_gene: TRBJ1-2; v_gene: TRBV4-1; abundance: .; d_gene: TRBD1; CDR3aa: CASSQGAQGAAGYGYTF; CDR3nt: TGCGCCAGCAGCCAAGGGGCACAGGGGGCCGCGGGTTATGGCTACACCTTC
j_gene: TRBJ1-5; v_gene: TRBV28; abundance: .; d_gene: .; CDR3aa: CASSTLGTKLSNQPQHF; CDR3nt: TGTGCCAGCAGTACCCTCGGGACAAAACTTAGCAATCAGCCCCAGCATTTT
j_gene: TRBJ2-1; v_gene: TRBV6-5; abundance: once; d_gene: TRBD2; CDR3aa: CASSYWTSGTYNEQFF; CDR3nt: TGTGCCAGCAGTTACTGGACTAGCGGGACCTACAATGAGCAGTTCTTC
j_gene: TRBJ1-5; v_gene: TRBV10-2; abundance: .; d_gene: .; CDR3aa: CASSDGHKYSNQPQHF; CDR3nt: TGCGCCAGCAGTGATGGGCACAAATATAGCAATCAGCCCCAGCATTTT
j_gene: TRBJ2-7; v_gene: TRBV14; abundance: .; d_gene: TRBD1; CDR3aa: CASSQDRGLEQYF; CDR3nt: TGTGCCAGCAGTCAGGACAGGGGGCTCGAGCAGTACTTC
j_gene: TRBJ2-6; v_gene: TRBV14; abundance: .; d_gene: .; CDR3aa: CASSHQGGGANVLTF; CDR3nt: TGTGCCAGCAGCCACCAGGGGGGTGGGGCCAACGTCCTGACTTTC
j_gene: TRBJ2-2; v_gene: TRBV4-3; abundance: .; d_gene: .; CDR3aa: CASSQLVADTGELFF; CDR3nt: TGCGCCAGCAGCCAATTGGTGGCGGACACCGGGGAGCTGTTTTTT
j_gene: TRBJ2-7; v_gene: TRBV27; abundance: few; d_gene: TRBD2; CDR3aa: CASSLVTSGGLAYEQYF; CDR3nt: TGTGCCAGCAGTTTAGTTACTAGCGGGGGGCTCGCCTACGAGCAGTACTTC
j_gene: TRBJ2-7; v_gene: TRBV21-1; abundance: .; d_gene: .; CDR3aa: CASTIRRHRGSYEQYF; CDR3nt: TGTGCCAGCACCATCAGGAGACACCGGGGCTCCTACGAGCAGTACTTC
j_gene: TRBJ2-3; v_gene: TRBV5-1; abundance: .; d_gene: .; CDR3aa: CASSATRRTSTDTQYF; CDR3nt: TGCGCCAGCAGCGCCACCCGGAGAACTAGCACAGATACGCAGTATTTT
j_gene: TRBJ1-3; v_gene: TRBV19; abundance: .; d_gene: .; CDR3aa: CASMRKAALSGNTIYF; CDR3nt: TGTGCCAGTATGCGGAAGGCAGCTCTCTCTGGAAACACCATATATTTT
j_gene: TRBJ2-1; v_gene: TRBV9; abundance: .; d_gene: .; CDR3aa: CASSVRGANEQFF; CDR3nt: TGTGCCAGCAGCGTTAGAGGGGCCAATGAGCAGTTCTTC
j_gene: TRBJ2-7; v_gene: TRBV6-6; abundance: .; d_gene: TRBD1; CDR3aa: CASMMTGASYEQYF; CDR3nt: TGTGCCAGCATGATGACAGGGGCCTCCTACGAGCAGTACTTC
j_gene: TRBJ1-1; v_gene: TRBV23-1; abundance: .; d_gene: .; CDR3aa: CASSQSGGEGTEAFF; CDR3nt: TGCGCCAGCAGTCAATCGGGAGGGGAGGGCACTGAAGCTTTCTTT
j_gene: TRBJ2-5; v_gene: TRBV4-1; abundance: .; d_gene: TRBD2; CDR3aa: CASSLSPGLAAAETQYF; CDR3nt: TGCGCCAGCAGCCTCAGCCCGGGACTAGCGGCTGCAGAGACCCAGTACTTC
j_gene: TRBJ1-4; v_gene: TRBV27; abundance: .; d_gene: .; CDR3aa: CASGPRGNEKLFF; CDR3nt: TGTGCCAGCGGGCCACGGGGTAATGAAAAACTGTTTTTT
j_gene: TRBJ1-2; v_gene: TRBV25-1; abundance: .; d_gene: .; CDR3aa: CASRQQGVGYTF; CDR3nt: TGTGCCAGCCGACAACAGGGCGTTGGCTACACCTTC
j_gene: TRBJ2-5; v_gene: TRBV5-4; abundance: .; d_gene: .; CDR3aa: CASSASRNRGETQYF; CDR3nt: TGTGCCAGCAGCGCCTCGAGGAACCGTGGGGAGACCCAGTACTTC
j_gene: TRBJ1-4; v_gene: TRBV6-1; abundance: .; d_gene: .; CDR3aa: CASRTAGATNEKLFF; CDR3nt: TGTGCCAGCAGAACCGCGGGGGCAACTAATGAAAAACTGTTTTTT
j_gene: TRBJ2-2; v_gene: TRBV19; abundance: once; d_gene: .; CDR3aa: CASSKGPYRNTGELFF; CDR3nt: TGTGCCAGTAGTAAGGGCCCCTACAGGAACACCGGGGAGCTGTTTTTT
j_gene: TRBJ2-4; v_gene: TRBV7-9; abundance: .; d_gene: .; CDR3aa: CASSSKRSLEAKNIQYF; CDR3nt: TGTGCCAGCAGCTCTAAACGAAGCCTTGAGGCCAAAAACATTCAGTACTTC
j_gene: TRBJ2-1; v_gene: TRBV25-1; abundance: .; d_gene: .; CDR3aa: CASSELLASGAGNEQFF; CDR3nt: TGTGCCAGCAGTGAACTATTAGCGTCAGGGGCGGGGAATGAGCAGTTCTTC